Listed below are T cell receptor beta chains from one sample, sequenced in a study of radiotherapy plus CTLA-4 blockade in lung cancer. Sequencing was performed with immunoSEQ multiplex PCR; in TCRdb, only in-frame clones are kept and a portion is missing. Seen here are roughly 90,000 clones, 60% to 80% observed once, and the top ten hold over 11%. This material consisted of peripheral blood, taken from a patient treated with radiotherapy plus ipilimumab. These receptors were obtained from a human donor with non-small cell lung cancer that progressed on radiotherapy plus ipilimumab. CDR3s include the opening cysteine and the closing phenylalanine or tryptophan. The D gene is left open where the match is weak. Clone size is shown for a subset of rows, as once, few, many or a class of expanded clone.

V gene	clone size	J gene	D gene	CDR3 protein	CDR3 DNA
TRBV9	once	TRBJ2-1	-	CASTLGGRGGSEQFF	TGTGCCAGCACCCTGGGAGGGAGGGGGGGCAGTGAGCAGTTCTTC
TRBV6-5	-	TRBJ2-5	TRBD1	CASRLGTGQLETQYF	TGTGCCAGCAGGCTCGGGACAGGCCAGTTGGAGACCCAGTACTTC
TRBV15	once	TRBJ2-1	-	CAVSSHSYNEQFF	TGTGCCGTTTCGAGTCATTCCTACAATGAGCAGTTCTTC
TRBV5-4	once	TRBJ2-2	-	CASSPLSGELFF	TGTGCCAGCAGCCCCTTATCCGGGGAGCTGTTTTTT
TRBV6-5	once	TRBJ2-1	TRBD2	CASARLAGNEQFF	TGTGCCAGCGCCAGGCTAGCGGGCAATGAGCAGTTCTTC
TRBV5-6	-	TRBJ2-5	TRBD1	CASSSGQVQETQYF	TGTGCCAGCAGCTCCGGACAGGTACAAGAGACCCAGTACTTC
TRBV11-2	-	TRBJ1-4	-	CASSLDPGISGEKLFF	TGTGCCAGCAGCTTAGACCCAGGGATTAGTGGTGAAAAACTGTTTTTT
TRBV9	-	TRBJ2-1	-	CASSARGTPSSYNEQFF	TGTGCCAGCAGCGCCCGTGGCACACCGAGCTCCTACAATGAGCAGTTCTTC
TRBV2	-	TRBJ2-7	-	CASSDGRRELYF	TGTGCCAGCAGTGATGGCCGCCGGGAGCTGTACTTC
TRBV10-2	-	TRBJ2-7	-	CASAPSSYEQYF	TGCGCCAGCGCTCCGAGCTCCTACGAGCAGTACTTC
TRBV6-6	-	TRBJ1-4	-	CATLKDGNNEKLFF	TGTGCCACCCTAAAGGACGGTAATAATGAAAAACTGTTTTTT
TRBV5-6	-	TRBJ2-1	TRBD2	CASSLPWLAGEGNEQFF	TGTGCCAGCAGCTTGCCGTGGCTAGCGGGAGAGGGGAATGAGCAGTTCTTC
TRBV2	-	TRBJ1-5	-	CASSGKDYSNQPQHF	TGTGCCAGCAGTGGGAAGGATTATAGCAATCAGCCCCAGCATTTT
TRBV6-5	-	TRBJ1-1	-	CASSLTARTEAFF	TGTGCCAGCAGCCTAACTGCTCGCACTGAAGCTTTCTTT
TRBV15	-	TRBJ2-3	TRBD2	CATSRALSSGDTDTQYF	TGTGCCACCAGCAGAGCCCTCTCGAGCGGGGACACAGATACGCAGTATTTT
TRBV27	-	TRBJ2-3	TRBD2	CASTPELAGGIDTQYF	TGTGCCAGCACCCCAGAACTAGCGGGAGGAATAGATACGCAGTATTTT
TRBV5-1	-	TRBJ2-7	-	CASSSGGTGSYEQYF	TGCGCCAGCAGCTCGGGCGGTACAGGGAGCTACGAGCAGTACTTC
TRBV30	-	TRBJ1-2	-	CASRTEVTNYGYTF	TGTGCCTCCCGGACAGAAGTCACTAACTATGGCTACACCTTC
TRBV4-1	-	TRBJ1-2	TRBD1	CASSQTGTNYGYTF	TGCGCCAGCAGCCAGACAGGGACGAACTATGGCTACACCTTC
TRBV19	-	TRBJ1-1	TRBD1	CASSIPPGQGNTEAFF	TGTGCCAGTAGTATCCCTCCGGGACAGGGGAACACTGAAGCTTTCTTT
TRBV7-9	few	TRBJ1-6	-	CASSLDGDSPLHF	TGTGCCAGCAGCTTAGATGGTGATTCACCCCTCCACTTT
TRBV21-1	-	TRBJ1-1	-	CASSKAGRGLTDTEAFF	TGTGCCAGCAGCAAAGCTGGGAGGGGGCTTACGGACACTGAAGCTTTCTTT
TRBV5-4	-	TRBJ1-2	-	CASSHENGYGYTF	TGCGCCAGCAGCCACGAGAACGGCTATGGCTACACCTTC
TRBV28	-	TRBJ2-3	TRBD1	CASSPPPGQGLTDTQYF	TGTGCCAGCAGTCCCCCGCCGGGACAGGGTTTAACAGATACGCAGTATTTT
TRBV5-6	-	TRBJ1-2	TRBD1	CASSSGTVNYGYTF	TGTGCCAGCAGCTCTGGGACAGTGAACTATGGCTACACCTTC
TRBV10-3	once	TRBJ2-5	-	CAISEGPGETQYF	TGTGCCATCAGTGAAGGCCCGGGGGAGACCCAGTACTTC
TRBV2	-	TRBJ2-7	TRBD2	CASSEASGRSSYEQYF	TGTGCCAGCAGTGAAGCTAGCGGGAGGAGCTCCTACGAGCAGTACTTC